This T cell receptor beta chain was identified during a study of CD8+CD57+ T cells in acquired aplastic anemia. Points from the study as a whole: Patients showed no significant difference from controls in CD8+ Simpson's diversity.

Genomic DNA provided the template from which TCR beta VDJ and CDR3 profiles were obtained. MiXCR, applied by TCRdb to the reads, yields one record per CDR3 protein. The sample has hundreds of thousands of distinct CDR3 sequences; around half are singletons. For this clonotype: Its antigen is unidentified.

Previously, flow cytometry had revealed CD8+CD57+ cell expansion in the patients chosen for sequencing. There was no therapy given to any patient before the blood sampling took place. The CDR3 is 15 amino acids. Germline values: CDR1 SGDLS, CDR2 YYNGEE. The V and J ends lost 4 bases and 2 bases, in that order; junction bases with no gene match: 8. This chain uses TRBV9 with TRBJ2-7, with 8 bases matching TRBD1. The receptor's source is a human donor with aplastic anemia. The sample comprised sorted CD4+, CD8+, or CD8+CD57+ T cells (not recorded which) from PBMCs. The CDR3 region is CASSPTGTGPYEQYF. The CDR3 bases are TGTGCCAGCAGCCCGACCGGGACAGGCCCCTACGAGCAGTACTTC.